This TCR beta chain is from a study of blood T cell repertoires in COVID-19. V shed 3 bases and J shed 5 bases, with 4 bases lying between them. In germline, CDR1 is MGHDK, CDR2 SYGVNS. The CDR3 extends over 11 amino acids. The table came from immunoSEQ multiplex PCR; TCRdb's copy has only in-frame clones and leaves some out. The sample shows 150,000 to 200,000 clones, 86% of them seen only once. This clonotype was sampled from a man younger than 35 with acute or convalescent COVID-19. The chain uses TRBV25-1 and TRBJ1-2, with D unresolved. Sequencing used peripheral blood. The CDR3 coding sequence is TGTGCCAGCAGTGACAATTATGGCTACACCTTC. Its protein is CASSDNYGYTF.